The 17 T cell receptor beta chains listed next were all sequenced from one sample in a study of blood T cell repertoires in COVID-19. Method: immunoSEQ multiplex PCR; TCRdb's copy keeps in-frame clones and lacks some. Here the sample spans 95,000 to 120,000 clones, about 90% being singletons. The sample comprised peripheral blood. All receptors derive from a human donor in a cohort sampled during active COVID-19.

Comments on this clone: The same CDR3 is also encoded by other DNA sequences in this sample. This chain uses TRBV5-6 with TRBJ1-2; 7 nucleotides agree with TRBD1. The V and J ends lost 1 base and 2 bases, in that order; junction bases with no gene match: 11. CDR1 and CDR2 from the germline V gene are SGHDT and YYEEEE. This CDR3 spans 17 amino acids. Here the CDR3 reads CASSLRTGYTVNYGYTF. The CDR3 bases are TGTGCCAGCAGCTTGAGGACAGGATATACGGTAAACTATGGCTACACCTTC.

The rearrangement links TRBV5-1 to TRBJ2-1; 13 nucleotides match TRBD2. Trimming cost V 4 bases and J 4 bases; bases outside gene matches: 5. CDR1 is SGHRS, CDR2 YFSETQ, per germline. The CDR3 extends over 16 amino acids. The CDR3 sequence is CASSPTSGGPYNEQFF. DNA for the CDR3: TGCGCCAGCAGCCCGACTAGCGGGGGGCCATACAATGAGCAGTTCTTC.

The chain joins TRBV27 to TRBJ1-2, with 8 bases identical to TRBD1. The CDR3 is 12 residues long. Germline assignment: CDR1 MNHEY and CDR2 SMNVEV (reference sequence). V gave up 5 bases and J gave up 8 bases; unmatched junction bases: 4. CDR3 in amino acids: CASSRQGRGYTF. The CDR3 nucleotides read TGTGCCAGCAGTCGACAGGGGAGAGGCTACACCTTC.

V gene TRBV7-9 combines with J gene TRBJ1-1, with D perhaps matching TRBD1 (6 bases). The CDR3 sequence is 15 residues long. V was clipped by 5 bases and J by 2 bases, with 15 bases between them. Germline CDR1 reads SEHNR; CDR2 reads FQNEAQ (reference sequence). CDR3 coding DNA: TGTGCCAGCAGCCCTGCCCACAGGGTTAACACTGAAGCTTTCTTT. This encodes CASSPAHRVNTEAFF.

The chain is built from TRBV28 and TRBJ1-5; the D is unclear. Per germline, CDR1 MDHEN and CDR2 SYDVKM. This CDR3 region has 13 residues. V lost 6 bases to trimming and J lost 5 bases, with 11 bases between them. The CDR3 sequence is CASRGEGYQPQHF. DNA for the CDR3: TGTGCCAGCAGGGGAGAGGGCTATCAGCCCCAGCATTTT.

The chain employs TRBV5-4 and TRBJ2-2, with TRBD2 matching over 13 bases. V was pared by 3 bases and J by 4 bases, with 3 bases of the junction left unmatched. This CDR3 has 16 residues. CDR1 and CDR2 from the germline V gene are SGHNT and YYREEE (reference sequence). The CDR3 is CASSSRTSGGTGELFF. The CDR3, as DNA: TGTGCCAGCAGCTCGAGGACTAGCGGGGGCACCGGGGAGCTGTTTTTT.

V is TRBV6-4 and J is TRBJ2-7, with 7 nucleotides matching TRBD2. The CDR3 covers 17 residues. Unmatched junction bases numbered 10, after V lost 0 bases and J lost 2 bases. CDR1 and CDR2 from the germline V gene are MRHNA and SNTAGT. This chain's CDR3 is CASSDSGGGGPPYEQYF. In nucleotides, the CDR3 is TGTGCCAGCAGTGACTCAGGAGGCGGGGGACCGCCCTACGAGCAGTACTTC.

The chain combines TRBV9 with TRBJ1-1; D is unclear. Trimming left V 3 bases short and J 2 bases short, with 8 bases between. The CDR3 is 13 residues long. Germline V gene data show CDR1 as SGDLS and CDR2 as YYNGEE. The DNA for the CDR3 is TGTGCCAGCAGCGCGGAGGGTAACACTGAAGCTTTCTTT. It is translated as CASSAEGNTEAFF. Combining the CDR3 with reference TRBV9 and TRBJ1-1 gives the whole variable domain DSGVTQTPKHLITATGQRVTLRCSPRSGDLSVYWYQQSLDQGLQFLIQYYNGEERAKGNILERFSAQQFPDLHSELNLSSLELGDSALYFCASSAEGNTEAFFGQGTRLTVV.

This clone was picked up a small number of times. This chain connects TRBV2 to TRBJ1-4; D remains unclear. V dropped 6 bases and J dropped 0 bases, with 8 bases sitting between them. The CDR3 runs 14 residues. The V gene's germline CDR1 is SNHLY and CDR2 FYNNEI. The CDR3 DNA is TGTGCCAGCAGATCAGTCTCAACTAATGAAAAACTGTTTTTT. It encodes CASRSVSTNEKLFF.

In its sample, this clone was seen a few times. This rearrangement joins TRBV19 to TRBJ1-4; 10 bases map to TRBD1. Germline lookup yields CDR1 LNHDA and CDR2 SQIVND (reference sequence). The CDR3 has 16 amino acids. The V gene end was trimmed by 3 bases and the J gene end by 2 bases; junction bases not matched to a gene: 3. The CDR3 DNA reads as TGTGCCAGTAGTATGCCGGGACAGGGGACTAATGAAAAACTGTTTTTT. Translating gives CASSMPGQGTNEKLFF.

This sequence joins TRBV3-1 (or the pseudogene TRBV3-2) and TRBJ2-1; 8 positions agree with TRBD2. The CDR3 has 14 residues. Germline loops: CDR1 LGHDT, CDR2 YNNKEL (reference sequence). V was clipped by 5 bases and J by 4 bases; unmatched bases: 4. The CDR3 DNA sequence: TGTGCCAGCAGCTGGGCGGGGGGTTACAATGAGCAGTTCTTC. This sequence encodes CASSWAGGYNEQFF.

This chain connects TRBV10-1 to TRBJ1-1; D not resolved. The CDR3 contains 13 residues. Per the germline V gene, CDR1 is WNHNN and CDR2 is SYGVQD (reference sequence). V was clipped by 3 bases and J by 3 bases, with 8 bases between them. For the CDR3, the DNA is TGCGCCAGCAGTGAAGCGGGAGACACTGAAGCTTTCTTT. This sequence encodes CASSEAGDTEAFF.

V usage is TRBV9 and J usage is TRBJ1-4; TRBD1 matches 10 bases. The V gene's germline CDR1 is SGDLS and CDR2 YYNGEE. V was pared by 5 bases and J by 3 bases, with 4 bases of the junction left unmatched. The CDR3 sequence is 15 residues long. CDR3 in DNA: TGTGCCAGCAGTGATGGACAGGGGGCTAATGAAAAACTGTTTTTT. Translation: CASSDGQGANEKLFF.

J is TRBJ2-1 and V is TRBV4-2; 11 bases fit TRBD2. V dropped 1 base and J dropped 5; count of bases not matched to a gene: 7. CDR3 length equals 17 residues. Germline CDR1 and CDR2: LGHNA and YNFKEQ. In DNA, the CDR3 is TGTGCCAGCAGCCAAGGGGTTCAACTAGCGGGGGACAATGAGCAGTTCTTC. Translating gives CASSQGVQLAGDNEQFF.

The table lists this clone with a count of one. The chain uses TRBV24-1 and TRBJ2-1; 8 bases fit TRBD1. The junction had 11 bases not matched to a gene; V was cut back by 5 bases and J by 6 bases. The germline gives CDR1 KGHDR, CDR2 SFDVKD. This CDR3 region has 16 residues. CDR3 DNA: TGTGCCACCAGTGTCCAGGGGACAGGTCGAACCAATGAGCAGTTCTTC. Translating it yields CATSVQGTGRTNEQFF.

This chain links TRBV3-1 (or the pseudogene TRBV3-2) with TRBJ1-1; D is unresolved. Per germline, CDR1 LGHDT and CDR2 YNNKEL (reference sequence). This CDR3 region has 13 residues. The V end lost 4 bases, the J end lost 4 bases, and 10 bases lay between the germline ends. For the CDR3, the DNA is TGTGCCAGCAGCCGAGCGGGAGGCACTGAAGCTTTCTTT. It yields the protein CASSRAGGTEAFF.

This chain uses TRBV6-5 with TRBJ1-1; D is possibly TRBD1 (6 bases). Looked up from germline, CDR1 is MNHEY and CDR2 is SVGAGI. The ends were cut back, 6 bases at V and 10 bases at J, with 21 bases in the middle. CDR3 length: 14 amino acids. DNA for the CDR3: TGTGCCAGCAGCCTCGGGACCCTAGGGGGAAGAGCTTTCTTT. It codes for CASSLGTLGGRAFF.